This TCR beta chain came from a study of T cell repertoires in cytomegalovirus infection. At the level of the study: Use of recently identified HLA-C-restricted and well-studied HLA-B-restricted CMV epitopes was part of the study. A matching HLA type, together with CMV infection, was signaled by public TCR beta signatures.

Turning to this clonotype: Its antigen is not known.

Notes on the study in general: Cumulated frequencies of public TCR beta families served to identify carriers of CMV plus the relevant HLA. HLA-C-restricted CMV-specific TCR beta clonotypes were dominant in the ex vivo response.

V was shortened by 1 base and J by 8 bases, with 11 bases between the two germline ends. Germline values: CDR1 SGHTA, CDR2 FQGNSA. The CDR3 has 13 amino acids. TCRdb called the reads again in MiXCR, with one record for every CDR3 protein. The sample consists of under 500,000 distinct CDR3 sequences, about 44% of them appearing once. This receptor was identified in a human donor in good health (CMV status not recorded). Some clones in this sample may be carry-over from other donors' samples. The source was cultured PBMCs, collected from culture after CMV antigen stimulation. The chain has TRBV7-2 and TRBJ2-5; unclear D gene. The CDR3, as DNA: TGTGCCAGCAGCTTAGACCGGGTCGGAACCCAGTACTTC. Translated, it gives CASSLDRVGTQYF.